The 12 T cell receptor beta chains below all came from one sample that was sequenced in a study of T cell responses to AZD1222 COVID-19 vaccine. The protocol was immunoSEQ multiplex PCR, while the TCRdb copy is restricted to in-frame clones and leaves out a portion. The sample consists of 150,000 to 200,000 clones, approximately 93% of them appearing once. This material consisted of peripheral blood, taken on day 0 of AZD1222 vaccination. These receptors came from an adult in good health.

The CDR3, as DNA: TGCGCCAGCAGCCAAGATGGACGGAGGAATGACTACGAGCAGTACTTC. Translating it yields CASSQDGRRNDYEQYF. The V and J genes are TRBV4-1 and TRBJ2-7, with D possibly being TRBD2 (5 bases). V lost 0 bases to trimming and J lost 3 bases, with 15 bases between them. The CDR3 is 16 amino acids. Germline V lookup: CDR1 MGHRA, CDR2 YSYEKL.

The chain combines TRBV5-1 with TRBJ1-2; 8 positions match TRBD1. V lost 4 bases and J lost 4; bases outside the gene matches: 3. Germline-derived CDR1 and CDR2 are SGHRS and YFSETQ. CDR3 length: 13 residues. The CDR3 is CASSRDRGYGYTF. The CDR3 DNA reads as TGCGCCAGCAGCCGCGACAGGGGCTATGGCTACACCTTC.

The gene calls are TRBV9 and TRBJ2-3; 8 bases are a match to TRBD2. The CDR3 runs 16 residues. The J segment lost 1 base and the V segment lost 2 bases, leaving 6 bases of the junction unmatched. Germline CDR1 and CDR2: SGDLS and YYNGEE. The CDR3 is CASSVRGGLGTDTQYF. The CDR3 coding sequence is TGTGCCAGCAGCGTCCGGGGGGGCTTGGGCACAGATACGCAGTATTTT. Combining the CDR3 with reference TRBV9 and TRBJ2-3 gives the whole variable domain DSGVTQTPKHLITATGQRVTLRCSPRSGDLSVYWYQQSLDQGLQFLIQYYNGEERAKGNILERFSAQQFPDLHSELNLSSLELGDSALYFCASSVRGGLGTDTQYFGPGTRLTVL.

The chain employs TRBV30 and TRBJ1-4; 10 nucleotides agree with TRBD1. This CDR3 has 18 amino acids. Trimming at V came to 2 bases and at J to 0 bases, leaving 9 bases not matched to a gene. CDR1 and CDR2 from the germline V gene are GTSNPN and SVGIG (reference sequence). This CDR3 is CAWSRDRGSFTTNEKLFF. The CDR3 coding sequence is TGTGCCTGGAGTAGGGACAGGGGCTCTTTCACAACTAATGAAAAACTGTTTTTT.

The rearrangement uses TRBV7-9 and TRBJ1-2; D is unclear. The V gene lost 1 base and the J gene lost 8 bases, with 14 bases spanning the gap. Germline V gene data show CDR1 as SEHNR and CDR2 as FQNEAQ (reference sequence). There are 14 residues in the CDR3. In DNA form, the CDR3 reads TGTGCCAGCAGCTTAGTTGTAACGTCGGGAGGCTACACCTTC. It is translated as CASSLVVTSGGYTF.

The rearrangement uses TRBV2 and TRBJ1-2; D perhaps matches TRBD1 (5 bases). The CDR3 spans 13 residues. Germline CDR1 and CDR2: SNHLY and FYNNEI. V lost 10 bases and J 5 bases, leaving 17 bases between the germline ends. The CDR3 region is CATTRQPPYGYTF. Written as DNA, the CDR3 is TGTGCCACTACGAGACAGCCACCTTATGGCTACACCTTC.

The CDR3 is CASSLLGTANSEAFF. The DNA of the CDR3 is TGTGCCAGCAGCCTGCTCGGGACCGCAAACTCCGAAGCTTTCTTT. The V call is TRBV7-8, the J call TRBJ1-1; maybe TRBD1 (5 bases). The CDR3 consists of 15 residues. CDR1 and CDR2 from the germline V gene are SGHVS and FQNEAQ. V was shortened by 5 bases and J by 8 bases, with 21 bases between the two germline ends.

The chain carries TRBV5-1 and TRBJ1-2; the D gene is possibly TRBD1 (5 bases). The V gene lost 0 bases and the J gene lost 13 bases, with 16 bases spanning the gap. The CDR3 covers 13 residues. CDR1 SGHRS and CDR2 YFSETQ come from the germline V gene. CDR3 region: CASSLDQGSGGTF. Here the CDR3 DNA reads TGCGCCAGCAGCTTGGATCAGGGCTCTGGGGGCACCTTC. Full variable domain (remainder filled in from reference TRBV5-1 and TRBJ1-2): KAGVTQTPRYLIKTRGQQVTLSCSPISGHRSVSWYQQTPGQGLQFLFEYFSETQRNKGNFPGRFSGRQFSNSRSEMNVSTLELGDSALYLCASSLDQGSGGTFGSGTRLTVV.

This clone has only a few counts. The CDR3 spells CAWSVWGIGNTIYF. Here the CDR3 DNA reads TGTGCCTGGAGTGTATGGGGCATTGGAAACACCATATATTTT. J is TRBJ1-3 and V is TRBV30, with D maybe TRBD1 (5 bases). CDR1 is GTSNPN, CDR2 SVGIG, per germline (reference sequence). CDR3 length: 14 amino acids. V lost 0 bases and J lost 3, with 9 bases in between. The whole variable domain, remainder taken from reference TRBV30 and TRBJ1-3, is SQTIHQWPATLVQPVGSPLSLECTVEGTSNPNLYWYRQAAGRGLQLLFYSVGIGQISSEVPQNLSASRPQDRQFILSSKKLLLSDSGFYLCAWSVWGIGNTIYFGEGSWLTVV.

This clone was picked up one time. The chain links TRBV19 to TRBJ1-3; 7 bases are a match to TRBD1. CDR1 and CDR2 (germline): LNHDA, SQIVND (reference sequence). The V segment lost 5 bases and the J segment 4 bases; nucleotides outside the gene matches: 8. The CDR3 has 15 amino acids. The DNA of the CDR3 is TGTGCCAGTAGTGCCGGTATGGGACAGGGAAACACCATATATTTT. Amino acids: CASSAGMGQGNTIYF.

The gene calls are TRBV11-2 and TRBJ1-1, with TRBD1 as a possible D gene (5 bases). Germline V gives CDR1 SGHAT, CDR2 FQNNGV. V was trimmed by 1 base and J by 6 bases, leaving 12 bases between them. The CDR3 is 14 residues long. The CDR3 sequence is CASSLGDSLPEAFF. DNA for the CDR3: TGTGCCAGCAGCTTAGGTGACAGCCTCCCTGAAGCTTTCTTT.

V is TRBV7-6 and J is TRBJ2-3, with D uncertain. CDR1 and CDR2 (germline): SGHVS, FNYEAQ. With 5 bases removed from V and 1 base from J, the gap between germline ends came to 13 bases. The CDR3 is made up of 15 amino acids. CDR3 nucleotide sequence: TGTGCCAGCAGCCCCGGCCCTCTCGGCACAGATACGCAGTATTTT. Translated, it gives CASSPGPLGTDTQYF.